The rows below give T cell receptor beta chains drawn from one sample of a study of human T cells and chemical hapten exposure. TCRdb fed the RACE reads into MiXCR, producing one record per CDR3 protein. Of just under 350,000 distinct CDR3 sequences in the sample, approximately 6.9% are singletons; the top ten hold approximately 8%. The sequences come from whole blood, collected in connection with sensitization to the hapten diphenylcyclopropenone (DPC). The source of these receptors is a woman between 18 and 29 years old with alopecia areata. Some clones in this sample may be carry-over from other donors' samples. Each CDR3 is given without its conserved first and last residue.

v_gene: TRBV27; j_gene: TRBJ2-2; CDR3aa: ASSLKNPGTQNTGELF
v_gene: TRBV20-1; j_gene: TRBJ2-7; CDR3aa: SASTPTSGGPEQY
v_gene: TRBV20-1; j_gene: TRBJ2-3; CDR3aa: SAIRGEDTQY
v_gene: TRBV11-2; j_gene: TRBJ2-5; CDR3aa: ASSLVAGVGETQY
v_gene: TRBV28; j_gene: TRBJ2-3; CDR3aa: ASRGTSLDTQY
v_gene: TRBV18; j_gene: TRBJ1-1; CDR3aa: ASSPPGQSNTEAF
v_gene: TRBV6-2/TRBV6-3; j_gene: TRBJ2-6; CDR3aa: AIRDSGANVLT
v_gene: TRBV12-5; j_gene: TRBJ1-6; CDR3aa: AGGLTGYGSNSPLH
v_gene: TRBV6-2/TRBV6-3; j_gene: TRBJ2-7; CDR3aa: ASSRLNEQY
v_gene: TRBV4-3; j_gene: TRBJ1-2; CDR3aa: ASSQEGEAGGYYGYT
v_gene: TRBV4-1; j_gene: TRBJ2-2; CDR3aa: ASSPIPSRAGGKFGELF
v_gene: TRBV6-6; j_gene: TRBJ1-5; CDR3aa: ASSYGPSGRQPQH
v_gene: TRBV7-6; j_gene: TRBJ1-5; CDR3aa: ASSLGPGTAQPQH
v_gene: TRBV5-1; j_gene: TRBJ2-5; CDR3aa: ASSGETQY
v_gene: TRBV28; j_gene: TRBJ1-2; CDR3aa: ASTQTANYGYT
v_gene: TRBV24-1; j_gene: TRBJ2-3; CDR3aa: ATSSGTSWRGADTQY
v_gene: TRBV7-9; j_gene: TRBJ2-1; CDR3aa: ASSLEPERTNNEQF
v_gene: TRBV25-1; j_gene: TRBJ2-4; CDR3aa: ASSEYRDAIQY
v_gene: TRBV5-1; j_gene: TRBJ2-3; CDR3aa: ASRRRAGAGPDTQY
v_gene: TRBV4-3; j_gene: TRBJ1-1; CDR3aa: ASSQDFPGTDRMNTEAF
v_gene: TRBV6-5; j_gene: TRBJ1-6; CDR3aa: ASRDRVEVYSPLH
v_gene: TRBV12-5; j_gene: TRBJ2-7; CDR3aa: ASGLGGDSYEQY
v_gene: TRBV12-3/TRBV12-4; j_gene: TRBJ1-2; CDR3aa: ASSFQFGTGDGYT
v_gene: TRBV7-2; j_gene: TRBJ1-1; CDR3aa: ASSKGMNTEAF
v_gene: TRBV10-3; j_gene: TRBJ1-1; CDR3aa: AIRGAPSTEAF
v_gene: TRBV28; j_gene: TRBJ1-2; CDR3aa: ASSLGDLRYGYT
v_gene: TRBV14; j_gene: TRBJ2-7; CDR3aa: ASSQDGGLYEQY
v_gene: TRBV7-9; j_gene: TRBJ1-2; CDR3aa: ASSARTYYGYT
v_gene: TRBV7-2; j_gene: TRBJ2-3; CDR3aa: ASSLVSGPFANTDTQY
v_gene: TRBV5-1; j_gene: TRBJ2-6; CDR3aa: ASSSDSSGANVLT
v_gene: TRBV4-1; j_gene: TRBJ2-1; CDR3aa: ASSPGPREQF
v_gene: TRBV12-3/TRBV12-4; j_gene: TRBJ1-1; CDR3aa: ASNRLGNTEAF
v_gene: TRBV3-1; j_gene: TRBJ1-4; CDR3aa: ASSQNGGEKLF
v_gene: TRBV6-5; j_gene: TRBJ1-6; CDR3aa: ASNSQGGNSPLH
v_gene: TRBV18; j_gene: TRBJ1-2; CDR3aa: ASSPPRDPNYGYT
v_gene: TRBV7-3; j_gene: TRBJ2-1; CDR3aa: ASSASGNLYNEQF
v_gene: TRBV11-2; j_gene: TRBJ2-5; CDR3aa: ASSHPLDKQETQY
v_gene: TRBV18; j_gene: TRBJ1-4; CDR3aa: ASSPLPGAGLRNEKLF
v_gene: TRBV12-3/TRBV12-4; j_gene: TRBJ1-6; CDR3aa: ASSSSRQTVSLH
v_gene: TRBV6-6; j_gene: TRBJ2-7; CDR3aa: ASSYEDYDNEQY
v_gene: TRBV4-1; j_gene: TRBJ1-3; CDR3aa: ASSRLQLSGNTIY
v_gene: TRBV6-2/TRBV6-3; j_gene: TRBJ2-6; CDR3aa: ASSSHAGGTGANVLT
v_gene: TRBV10-3; j_gene: TRBJ2-3; CDR3aa: AISGGSGGGRSTDTQY
v_gene: TRBV27; j_gene: TRBJ2-1; CDR3aa: ASRRQTSGGVYEQF
v_gene: TRBV25-1; j_gene: TRBJ2-7; CDR3aa: ASSGSGQGRYEQY
v_gene: TRBV6-1; j_gene: TRBJ1-6; CDR3aa: ASSEASSYNSPLH
v_gene: TRBV2; j_gene: TRBJ2-1; CDR3aa: ASRSPSGVYNEQF
v_gene: TRBV28; j_gene: TRBJ2-3; CDR3aa: ASSGETDTQY
v_gene: TRBV6-1; j_gene: TRBJ1-2; CDR3aa: ASRVGTPSVYGYT
v_gene: TRBV9; j_gene: TRBJ1-1; CDR3aa: ASSVGLAGEGGTEAF
v_gene: TRBV4-3; j_gene: TRBJ1-3; CDR3aa: ASSQEPYPSGNTIY
v_gene: TRBV28; j_gene: TRBJ1-1; CDR3aa: ASSFLGSTEAF
v_gene: TRBV6-5; j_gene: TRBJ2-3; CDR3aa: ASSYRLAGYTDTQY
v_gene: TRBV29-1; j_gene: TRBJ2-7; CDR3aa: SATPGQGAKNEQY
v_gene: TRBV11-1; j_gene: TRBJ2-5; CDR3aa: ASSLARRQETQY
v_gene: TRBV5-4; j_gene: TRBJ2-1; CDR3aa: ASSFQRGYNEQF